The entry below gives a single TCR beta chain sequence along with its context. This CDR3 is 15 amino acids long. Germline values: CDR1 GTSNPN, CDR2 SVGIG (reference sequence). V lost 0 bases to trimming and J lost 2 bases, with 13 bases between them. This record belongs to a study of blood T cell repertoires in COVID-19. This table comes from immunoSEQ multiplex PCR, and its TCRdb copy is limited to in-frame clones, with some not included. The sample contains 200,000 or so clones, about nine tenths of which appear only once. The sequenced sample consisted of peripheral blood. The J gene is TRBJ1-2, the V gene TRBV30; D not certain. The clonotype was recovered from an elderly man with acute or convalescent COVID-19. DNA for the CDR3: TGTGCCTGGAGTGTAAGGCAGGTTGGGAACTATGGCTACACCTTC. Its translation is CAWSVRQVGNYGYTF.